A single sample is the source of the 20 T cell receptor beta chains below, sequenced in a study of shared clonotypes between healthy human individuals. Only CD45RO-negative cells positively selected for CCR7 counted as naive CD8 cells, so terminally differentiated effector memory CD45RA+ cells were excluded. Profiling relied on immunoSEQ multiplex PCR, and the TCRdb table lists in-frame clones only, not all of them. The data show about 2.1 million clones, 93% seen once. Sequencing was carried out using naive CD8+ T cells from PBMCs. All receptors derive from a man between 18 and 35 years old in good health. Some clones in this sample may be carry-over from other donors' samples.

Remarks on this clone: Additional DNA sequences in this sample encode the identical CDR3. V gene TRBV19 combines with J gene TRBJ1-1; D is uncertain. The CDR3 sequence is 14 residues long. Germline V gives CDR1 LNHDA, CDR2 SQIVND (reference sequence). Trimming took 2 bases from V and 0 from J, leaving 7 bases between them. For the CDR3, the DNA is TGTGCCAGTAGTATAAGGGCCGTGAACACTGAAGCTTTCTTT. Translated, it gives CASSIRAVNTEAFF.

The J gene is TRBJ1-2, the V gene TRBV19; tentatively, D is TRBD1 (6 bases). The CDR3 consists of 16 residues. Germline values: CDR1 LNHDA, CDR2 SQIVND (reference sequence). Trimming removed 5 bases from V and 5 bases from J, with 21 bases in between. The CDR3, as DNA: TGTGCCAGTAGTCTAAAGACAGGAGGCAAGGAATATGGCTACACCTTC. Translating it yields CASSLKTGGKEYGYTF.

The CDR3 protein is CASSPPGSGNTIYF. CDR3 DNA: TGTGCCAGCTCACCACCCGGCTCTGGAAACACCATATATTTT. The chain uses TRBV18 and TRBJ1-3; D gene unclear. Between the trimmed V and J ends, which lost 0 bases and 0 bases, there was a span of 3 bases. This CDR3 contains 14 residues. CDR1 and CDR2 from the germline V gene are KGHSH and LQKENI.

This chain links TRBV5-8 with TRBJ2-7, with unresolved D. V was clipped by 4 bases and J by 6 bases, with 14 bases between them. This CDR3 has 13 amino acids. Germline loops: CDR1 SGHTS, CDR2 YDEGEE. For the CDR3, the DNA is TGTGCCAGCAGCGACCGACGCGCCGCCGAGCAGTACTTC. Amino acids: CASSDRRAAEQYF.

CDR3 sequence: CASRHFTGENTIYF. The CDR3, as DNA: TGTGCCAGCAGACACTTTACAGGGGAAAACACCATATATTTT. This sequence joins TRBV7-9 and TRBJ1-3; TRBD1 matches 7 bases. The CDR3 runs 14 residues. Germline CDR1 reads SEHNR; CDR2 reads FQNEAQ (reference sequence). The V segment lost 6 bases and the J segment 6 bases; nucleotides outside the gene matches: 8.

This chain joins TRBV7-8 and TRBJ2-7, with a tentative D call TRBD1 (6 bases). Germline CDR1 SGHVS, CDR2 FQNEAQ. CDR3 length: 15 residues. With 6 bases removed from V and 1 base from J, the gap between germline ends came to 16 bases. CDR3 residues: CASRATGTLSYEQYF. As DNA, the CDR3 is TGTGCCAGCAGGGCTACAGGGACCCTGTCCTACGAGCAGTACTTC.

The chain recombines TRBV21-1 with TRBJ2-1; the table gives TRBD1 as D, unverified against the DNA. TRBV21-1 is a documented pseudogene. CDR3 length equals 16 residues. The CDR3 here is CASSPTGNSSYNEQFF. CDR3 DNA sequence: TGTGCCAGCAGCCCGACAGGAAATAGCTCCTACAATGAGCAGTTCTTC.

The rearrangement links TRBV30 to TRBJ2-7; D may be TRBD2 (5 bases). Per germline, CDR1 GTSNPN and CDR2 SVGIG (reference sequence). The CDR3 covers 13 residues. V was trimmed by 3 bases and J by 3 bases, leaving 12 bases between them. Here the CDR3 DNA reads TGTGCCTGGAGGGCGGACTTAGGCTACGAGCAGTACTTC. This translates into CAWRADLGYEQYF.

The chain's CDR3 is CASSVDSFDETQYF. CDR3 nucleotide sequence: TGTGCCAGCAGCGTAGACAGTTTCGACGAGACCCAGTACTTC. V and J are TRBV9 and TRBJ2-5; D unresolved. Germline loops: CDR1 SGDLS, CDR2 YYNGEE. V was pared by 0 bases and J by 5 bases, with 11 bases between. The length of the CDR3 is 14 residues.

This chain connects TRBV4-1 to TRBJ1-2; D possibly corresponds to TRBD1 (6 bases). CDR3 size: 15 residues. Germline CDR1 and CDR2: MGHRA and YSYEKL. Trimming removed 1 base from V and 2 bases from J, with 11 bases in between. Here the CDR3 reads CASSQVPRGNYGYTF. For the CDR3, the DNA is TGCGCCAGCAGCCAAGTTCCCAGGGGCAACTATGGCTACACCTTC.

The chain carries TRBV11-2 and TRBJ2-1; 13 bases align to TRBD2. Germline V gene lookup returns CDR1 SGHAT and CDR2 FQNNGV. V gave up 4 bases and J gave up 6 bases; unmatched junction bases: 9. The CDR3 is 17 residues long. The chain's CDR3 is CASSSRTSGSLFNEQFF. The CDR3, as DNA: TGTGCCAGCAGCTCCAGGACTAGCGGGAGTTTATTCAATGAGCAGTTCTTC.

This clone was recorded once. V gene TRBV19 combines with J gene TRBJ2-7; TRBD2 matches 10 bases. V shed 8 bases and J 1 base; nucleotides not matched to a gene: 8. The CDR3 length is 15 residues. The germline V gene has CDR1 LNHDA and CDR2 SQIVND (reference sequence). The CDR3 nucleotides read TGTGCCAGTTCGGTAGCGGGAGGCGAGTCCTACGAGCAGTACTTC. Its translation: CASSVAGGESYEQYF.

This clone was detected many times. The V and J genes are TRBV27 and TRBJ2-7, with unresolved D. The V end lost 3 bases, the J end lost 2 bases, and 14 bases lay between the germline ends. Germline CDR1 and CDR2: MNHEY and SMNVEV (reference sequence). The CDR3 covers 15 residues. CDR3 protein: CASSFRAGRTYEQYF. The CDR3 DNA reads TGTGCCAGCAGTTTCCGGGCAGGCCGAACCTACGAGCAGTACTTC.

The chain carries TRBV28 and TRBJ2-7; no reliable D call. The CDR3 extends over 11 amino acids. V dropped 5 bases and J dropped 2 bases, with 4 bases sitting between them. The germline gives CDR1 MDHEN, CDR2 SYDVKM. CDR3 in DNA: TGTGCCAGCAGTGCCCCCTACGAGCAGTACTTC. Its protein is CASSAPYEQYF.

The chain recombines TRBV28 with TRBJ2-7, with 10 bases identical to TRBD2. The germline gives CDR1 MDHEN, CDR2 SYDVKM. V lost 4 bases, J lost 2 bases, and 8 bases stayed unmatched. The CDR3 extends over 16 amino acids. The CDR3 loop reads CASSSQLAGMAYEQYF. In DNA form, the CDR3 reads TGTGCCAGCAGTTCCCAACTAGCGGGGATGGCCTACGAGCAGTACTTC. The full variable domain, completed using reference TRBV28 and TRBJ2-7, is DVKVTQSSRYLVKRTGEKVFLECVQDMDHENMFWYRQDPGLGLRLIYFSYDVKMKEKGDIPEGYSVSREKKERFSLILESASTNQTSMYLCASSSQLAGMAYEQYFGPGTRLTVT.

Turning to this clone: The same CDR3 is also encoded by other DNA sequences in this sample. This CDR3 reads CASSPRTASYEQYF. The CDR3 nucleotides read TGTGCCAGCAGTCCTCGGACAGCTTCCTACGAGCAGTACTTC. This chain connects TRBV27 to TRBJ2-7; tentative D call: TRBD1 (6 bases). CDR1 and CDR2 from the germline V gene are MNHEY and SMNVEV (reference sequence). V lost 5 bases and J 1 base, leaving 12 bases between the germline ends. This CDR3 has 14 residues.

The chain links TRBV7-2 to TRBJ2-7; the D is unclear. V was trimmed by 5 bases and J by 4 bases, leaving 18 bases between them. The germline V gene has CDR1 SGHTA and CDR2 FQGNSA. This CDR3 comprises 15 residues. The CDR3 protein is CASSPLAQSLYEQYF. CDR3 nucleotides: TGTGCCAGCAGCCCCCTGGCTCAAAGCCTGTACGAGCAGTACTTC.

This clone was picked up a small number of times. The sample has other DNA sequences that encode this CDR3 too. CDR3 coding DNA: TGTGCCAGCAGCTTGTGGGGAGGGAACACTGAAGCTTTCTTT. Translated: CASSLWGGNTEAFF. The genes are TRBV11-2 and TRBJ1-1; D gene uncertain. The germline gives CDR1 SGHAT, CDR2 FQNNGV. The V gene lost 3 bases and the J gene lost 1 base, with 9 bases spanning the gap. This CDR3 comprises 14 residues.

This sequence joins TRBV6-5 and TRBJ2-1, with a possible D match to TRBD2 (5 bases). The CDR3 runs 16 residues. The germline CDR1 and CDR2 sequences are MNHEY and SVGAGI. V lost 4 bases, J lost 0 bases, and 13 bases lay in between. The CDR3 loop is CASSLGLRSSYNEQFF. CDR3 sequence (DNA): TGTGCCAGCAGTTTAGGACTTAGGAGCTCCTACAATGAGCAGTTCTTC.

This chain joins TRBV11-2 and TRBJ2-7, with a weak D call TRBD1 (5 bases). Germline V lookup: CDR1 SGHAT, CDR2 FQNNGV. Trimming pared 1 base from V and 2 bases from J, leaving 12 bases between. This CDR3 is 15 amino acids long. DNA of the CDR3: TGTGCCAGCAGCTTAGCACAGGTGTCCACCTACGAGCAGTACTTC. Translated: CASSLAQVSTYEQYF.